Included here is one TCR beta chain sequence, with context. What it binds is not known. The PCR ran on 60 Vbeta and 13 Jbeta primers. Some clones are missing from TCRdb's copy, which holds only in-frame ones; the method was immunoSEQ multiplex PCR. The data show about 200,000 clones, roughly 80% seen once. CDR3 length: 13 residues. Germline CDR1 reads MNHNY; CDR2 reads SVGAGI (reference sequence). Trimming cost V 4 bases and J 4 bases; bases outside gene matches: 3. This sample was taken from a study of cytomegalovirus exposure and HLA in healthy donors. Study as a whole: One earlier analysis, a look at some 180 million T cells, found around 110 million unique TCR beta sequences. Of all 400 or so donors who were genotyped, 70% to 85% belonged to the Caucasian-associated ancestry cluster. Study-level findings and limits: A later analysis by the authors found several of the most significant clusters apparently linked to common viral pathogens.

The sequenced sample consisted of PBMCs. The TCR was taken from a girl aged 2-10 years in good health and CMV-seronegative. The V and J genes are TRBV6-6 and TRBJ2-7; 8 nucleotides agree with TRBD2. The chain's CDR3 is CASSFRGGYEQYF. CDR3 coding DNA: TGTGCCAGCAGTTTCCGCGGGGGGTACGAGCAGTACTTC.